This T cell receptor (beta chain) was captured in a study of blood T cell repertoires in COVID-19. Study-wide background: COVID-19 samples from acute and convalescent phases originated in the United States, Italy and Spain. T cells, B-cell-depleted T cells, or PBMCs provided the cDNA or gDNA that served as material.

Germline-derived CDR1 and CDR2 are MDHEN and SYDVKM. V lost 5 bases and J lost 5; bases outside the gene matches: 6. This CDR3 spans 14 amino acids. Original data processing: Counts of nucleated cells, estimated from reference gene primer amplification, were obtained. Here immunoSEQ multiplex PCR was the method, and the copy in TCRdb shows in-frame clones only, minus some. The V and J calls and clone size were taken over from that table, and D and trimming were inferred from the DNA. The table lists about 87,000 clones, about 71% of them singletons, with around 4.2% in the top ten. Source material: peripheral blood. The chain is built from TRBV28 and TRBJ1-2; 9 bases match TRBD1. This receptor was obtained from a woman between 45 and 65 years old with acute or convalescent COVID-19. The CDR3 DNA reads TGTGCCAGCAGTCCCAGGGACAGGGCATATGGCTACACCTTC. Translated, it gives CASSPRDRAYGYTF.